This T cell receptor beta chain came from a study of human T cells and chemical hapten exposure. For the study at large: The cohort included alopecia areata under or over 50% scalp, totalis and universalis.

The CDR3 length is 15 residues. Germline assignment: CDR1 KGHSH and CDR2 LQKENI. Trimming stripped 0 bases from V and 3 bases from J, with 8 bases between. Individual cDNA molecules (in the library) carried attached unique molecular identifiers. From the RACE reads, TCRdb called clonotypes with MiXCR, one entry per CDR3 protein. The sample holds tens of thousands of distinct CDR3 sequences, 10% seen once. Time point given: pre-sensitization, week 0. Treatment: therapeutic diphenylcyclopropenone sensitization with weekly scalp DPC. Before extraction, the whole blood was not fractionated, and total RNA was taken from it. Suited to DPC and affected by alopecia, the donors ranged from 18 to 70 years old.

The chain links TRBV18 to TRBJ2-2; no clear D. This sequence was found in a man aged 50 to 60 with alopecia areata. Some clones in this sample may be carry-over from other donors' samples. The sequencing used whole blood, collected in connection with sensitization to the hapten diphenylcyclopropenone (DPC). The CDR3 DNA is TGTGCCAGCTCACCACCGATACAGTACACCGGGGAGCTGTTTTTT. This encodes CASSPPIQYTGELFF.